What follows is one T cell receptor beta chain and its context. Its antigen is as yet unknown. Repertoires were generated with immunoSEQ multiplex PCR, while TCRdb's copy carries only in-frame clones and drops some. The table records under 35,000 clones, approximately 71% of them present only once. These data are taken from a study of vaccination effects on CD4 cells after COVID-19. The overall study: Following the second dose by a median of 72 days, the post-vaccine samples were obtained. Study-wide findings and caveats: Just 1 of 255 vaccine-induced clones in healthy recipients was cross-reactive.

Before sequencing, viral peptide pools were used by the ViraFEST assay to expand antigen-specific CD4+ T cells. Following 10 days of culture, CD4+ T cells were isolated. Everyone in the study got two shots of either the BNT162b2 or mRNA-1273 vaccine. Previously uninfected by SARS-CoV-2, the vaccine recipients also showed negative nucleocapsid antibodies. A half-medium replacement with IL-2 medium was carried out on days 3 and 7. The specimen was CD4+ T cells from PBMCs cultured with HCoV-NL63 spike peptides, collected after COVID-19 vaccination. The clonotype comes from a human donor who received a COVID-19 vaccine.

CDR3 in DNA: TGTGCCAGTAGTGACGGTCTCCGAGGAATGAACACTGAAGCTTTCTTT. Translating gives CASSDGLRGMNTEAFF. The V call is TRBV19, the J call TRBJ1-1; D remains unclear. V lost 5 bases and J lost 0, with 16 bases in between. The germline V gene has CDR1 LNHDA and CDR2 SQIVND (reference sequence). This CDR3 has 16 amino acids. Combining the CDR3 with reference TRBV19 and TRBJ1-1 gives the whole variable domain DGGITQSPKYLFRKEGQNVTLSCEQNLNHDAMYWYRQDPGQGLRLIYYSQIVNDFQKGDIAEGYSVSREKKESFPLTVTSAQKNPTAFYLCASSDGLRGMNTEAFFGQGTRLTVV.